This note documents a single TCR beta chain sequence. This record belongs to a study of OX40 agonist ivuxolimab in advanced cancers. In the study overall: The patients got ivuxolimab, which is an agonistic anti-OX40 (CD134) antibody. One hepatocellular carcinoma and a couple of cutaneous melanoma patients partially responded.

Trimming took 8 bases from V and 6 from J; bases not matched to a gene: 4. Germline CDR1 SQVTM, CDR2 ANQGSEA. There are 12 residues in the CDR3. Peripheral blood came from all dose cohorts at three timepoints. Only in-frame clones appear in the TCRdb table, and some are missing; sequencing was by immunoSEQ multiplex PCR. The sample has about 87,000 clones; 85% to 90% are singletons. Sequencing was performed on CD4+ or CD8+ T cells sorted from blood, taken in a trial of the OX40 agonist ivuxolimab. This sequence was found in an adult with an advanced solid tumor such as melanoma, head and neck, liver or kidney cancer. The rearrangement uses TRBV29-1 and TRBJ1-5; 10 nucleotides match TRBD1. The chain's CDR3 is CSIRDRGQPQHF. CDR3 nucleotide sequence: TGCAGCATCCGGGACAGGGGTCAGCCCCAGCATTTT. The full variable domain, rest sourced from reference TRBV29-1 and TRBJ1-5, is SAVISQKPSRDICQRGTSLTIQCQVDSQVTMMFWYRQQPGQSLTLIATANQGSEATYESGFVIDKFPISRPNLTFSTLTVSNMSPEDSSIYLCSIRDRGQPQHFGDGTRLSIL.